The sample holds a few counts of the clone carrying this TCR beta chain. What it binds is not known. This record belongs to a study of blood T cells in healthy people across ages. Study-wide results and limits: The recorded TCR beta diversity per million T cells decreased in a roughly linear manner with age. Both naive CD4+ cell counts and diversity were greater in long-lived donors than in aged donors.

With a J-beta primer mix and a sample-barcoded 5' primer, a second PCR ran roughly 6 to 11 cycles. Using its own MiXCR run on the 5' RACE reads, TCRdb lists one record per CDR3 protein. The table lists around 820,000 distinct CDR3 sequences, more than 20% of them singletons. There are 16 residues in the CDR3. The sample was also reused in another study, on T cells of mothers and their children. This second study says: Donors comprised three healthy Caucasian mothers plus their six children.

Sequenced sample: blood. The chain links TRBV21-1 to TRBJ1-4; the tabulated D call, TRBD1, remains unverified against the DNA. TRBV21-1 is a listed pseudogene. The clonotype was recovered from a boy aged 5-17 years in good health. The CDR3 DNA follows: TGTGCCAGCAGCACCCCGAAAGACAGGGGTCATGAAAAACTGTTTTTT. Translation gives CASSTPKDRGHEKLFF.